The clone carrying this T cell receptor (beta chain) was recorded at least ten times. These data belong to a study of glioma-infiltrating T cells. Using RNA template, CDR3s of TCR alpha and beta were amplified with iRepertoire arm-PCR. Each CDR3 protein is one row after TCRdb ran MiXCR on the multiplex PCR reads. The sample records some 99,000 distinct CDR3 sequences, less than 30% being singletons. After removal of 2 bases from V and 7 bases from J, the junction contained 9 bases not matched to a gene. This CDR3 has 16 residues. Germline V gene lookup returns CDR1 KGHSH and CDR2 LQKENI. The receptor was derived from a human donor with low-grade glioma or glioblastoma, undergoing nonglioma brain surgery, or in good health (not recorded which). The rearrangement links TRBV18 to TRBJ2-1, with 9 bases lining up with TRBD2. Sequenced input: glioma tissue, nonneoplastic brain tissue, or PBMCs (not recorded which). CDR3 in amino acids: CASSPIGALAGNEQFF. The CDR3 nucleotides read TGTGCCAGCTCACCAATAGGAGCCCTAGCGGGGAATGAGCAGTTCTTC.